This paragraph reports one TCR beta chain. Running of the v3.0 immunoSEQ assay took place at survey level. Sequencing was performed with immunoSEQ multiplex PCR; in TCRdb, only in-frame clones are kept and a portion is missing. The table has 24,000 or so clones, roughly 85% seen once; the top ten hold about 9.5%. The data stem from a study of long-term antiretroviral therapy in people with HIV. The germline V gene has CDR1 SNHLY and CDR2 FYNNEI. The CDR3 spans 15 residues. The trim removed 2 bases at V and 0 bases at J, leaving 1 base unmatched. This specimen was unsorted PBMCs, taken 2.3 years after starting antiretroviral therapy. The source of this sequence is a man aged 40-55 years with HIV. This sequence joins TRBV2 and TRBJ2-7, with 10 bases identical to TRBD2. Here the CDR3 reads CASSERTSGSYEQYF. CDR3 nucleotide sequence: TGTGCCAGCAGTGAAAGGACTAGCGGCTCCTACGAGCAGTACTTC.